The present TCR beta chain was sequenced within a study of cytomegalovirus exposure and HLA in healthy donors. This CDR3 is 11 amino acids long. Trimming took 5 bases from V and 8 from J, leaving 9 bases between them. The germline CDR1 and CDR2 sequences are LNHDA and SQIVND (reference sequence). Primers included in the PCR were 60 Vbeta and 13 Jbeta primers. TCRdb's copy holds only in-frame clones and misses some; the assay was immunoSEQ multiplex PCR. The table lists 150,000 to 200,000 clones, less than 80% of them singletons. These donors, healthy bone marrow donors, were studied. Material: PBMCs. This chain links TRBV19 with TRBJ1-2, with unresolved D. This TCR came from a young man in good health and CMV-seronegative. The CDR3 bases are TGTGCCAGTAGTTTGGGCCGGGGCTACACCTTC. It codes for CASSLGRGYTF.